Sequencing of this TCR beta chain was carried out in a study of blood T cell repertoires in COVID-19. For the study at large: Sites across the United States, Italy and Spain contributed samples from acute and convalescent COVID-19.

Authors' methods: Cell counts per sample came from amplifying reference gene primers. Assay: immunoSEQ multiplex PCR; the TCRdb copy retains only in-frame clones and omits some. From that table come the V and J calls and clone size; the DNA was used to work out D and trimming. This repertoire shows 95,000 to 100,000 clones, 75% to 90% found once; its top ten account for less than 2%. The germline CDR1 and CDR2 sequences are KGHSH and LQKENI. The V and J ends lost 3 bases and 7 bases, in that order; junction bases with no gene match: 10. This CDR3 is 15 amino acids long. V gene TRBV18 combines with J gene TRBJ2-7; TRBD1 agrees at 9 bases. Sequenced input: peripheral blood. This clonotype originated in a woman in her 70s with active or convalescent COVID-19. The CDR3 DNA sequence: TGTGCCAGCTCACCGCCGGGACAGGGCCAATTGGAGCAGTACTTC. It codes for CASSPPGQGQLEQYF. Together with reference TRBV18 and TRBJ2-7, the CDR3 gives the full variable domain: NAGVMQNPRHLVRRRGQEARLRCSPMKGHSHVYWYRQLPEEGLKFMVYLQKENIIDESGMPKERFSAEFPKEGPSILRIQQVVRGDSAAYFCASSPPGQGQLEQYFGPGTRLTVT.